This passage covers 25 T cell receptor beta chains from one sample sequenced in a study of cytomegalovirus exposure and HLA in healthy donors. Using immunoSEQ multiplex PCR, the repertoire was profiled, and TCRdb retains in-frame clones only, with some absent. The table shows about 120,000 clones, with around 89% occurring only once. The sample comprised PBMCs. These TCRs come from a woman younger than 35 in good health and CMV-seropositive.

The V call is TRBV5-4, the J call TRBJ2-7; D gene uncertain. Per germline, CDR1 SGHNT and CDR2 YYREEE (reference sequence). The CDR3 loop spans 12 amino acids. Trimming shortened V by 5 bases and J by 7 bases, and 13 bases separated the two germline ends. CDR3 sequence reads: CASSPGLWEQYF. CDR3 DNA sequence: TGTGCCAGCAGTCCTGGCTTGTGGGAGCAGTACTTC.

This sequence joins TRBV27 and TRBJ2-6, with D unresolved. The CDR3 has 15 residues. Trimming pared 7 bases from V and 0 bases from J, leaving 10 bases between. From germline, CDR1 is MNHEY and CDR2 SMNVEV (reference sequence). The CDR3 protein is CASTLVSSGANVLTF. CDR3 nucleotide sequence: TGTGCCAGCACCTTGGTCAGCTCTGGGGCCAACGTCCTGACTTTC.

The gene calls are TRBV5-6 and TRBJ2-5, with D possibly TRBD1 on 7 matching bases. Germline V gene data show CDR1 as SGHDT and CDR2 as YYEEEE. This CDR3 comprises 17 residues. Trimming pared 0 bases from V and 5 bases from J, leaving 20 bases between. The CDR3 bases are TGTGCCAGCAGCTTGGACGTTGGCAGGGGGGAAACGGAGACCCAGTACTTC. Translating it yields CASSLDVGRGETETQYF. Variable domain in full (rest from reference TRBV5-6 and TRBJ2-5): DAGVTQSPTHLIKTRGQQVTLRCSPKSGHDTVSWYQQALGQGPQFIFQYYEEEERQRGNFPDRFSGHQFPNYSSELNVNALLLGDSALYLCASSLDVGRGETETQYFGPGTRLLVL.

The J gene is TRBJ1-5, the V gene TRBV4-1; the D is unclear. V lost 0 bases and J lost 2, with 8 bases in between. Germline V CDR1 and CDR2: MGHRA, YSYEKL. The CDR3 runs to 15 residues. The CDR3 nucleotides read TGCGCCAGCAGCCAAGAGATTGGAGGCAATCAGCCCCAGCATTTT. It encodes CASSQEIGGNQPQHF.

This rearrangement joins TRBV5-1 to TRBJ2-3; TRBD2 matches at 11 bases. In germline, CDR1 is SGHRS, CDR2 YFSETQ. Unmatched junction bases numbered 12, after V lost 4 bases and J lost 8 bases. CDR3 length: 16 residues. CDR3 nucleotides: TGCGCCAGCAGCCTAGGGACTAGCGGCCTCCGAGGTACGCAGTATTTT. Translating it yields CASSLGTSGLRGTQYF.

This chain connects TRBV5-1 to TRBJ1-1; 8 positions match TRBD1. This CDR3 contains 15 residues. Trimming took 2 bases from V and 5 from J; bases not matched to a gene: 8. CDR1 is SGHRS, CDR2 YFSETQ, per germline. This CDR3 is CASSLTGQGGTEAFF. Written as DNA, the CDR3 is TGCGCCAGCAGCTTAACCGGACAGGGTGGGACTGAAGCTTTCTTT. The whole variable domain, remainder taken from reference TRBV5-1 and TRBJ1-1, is KAGVTQTPRYLIKTRGQQVTLSCSPISGHRSVSWYQQTPGQGLQFLFEYFSETQRNKGNFPGRFSGRQFSNSRSEMNVSTLELGDSALYLCASSLTGQGGTEAFFGQGTRLTVV.

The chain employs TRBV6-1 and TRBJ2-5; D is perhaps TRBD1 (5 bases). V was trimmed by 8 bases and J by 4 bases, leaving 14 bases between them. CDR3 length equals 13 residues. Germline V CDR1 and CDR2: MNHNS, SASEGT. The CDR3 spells CASSSGRGETQYF. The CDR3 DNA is TGTGCCAGCTCATCAGGGCGCGGAGAGACCCAGTACTTC.

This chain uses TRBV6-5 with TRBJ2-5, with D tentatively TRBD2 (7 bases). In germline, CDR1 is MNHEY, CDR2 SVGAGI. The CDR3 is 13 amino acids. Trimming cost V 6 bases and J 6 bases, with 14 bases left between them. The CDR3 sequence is CASRTGGGKTQYF. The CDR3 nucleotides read TGTGCCAGCAGAACGGGGGGCGGGAAGACCCAGTACTTC.

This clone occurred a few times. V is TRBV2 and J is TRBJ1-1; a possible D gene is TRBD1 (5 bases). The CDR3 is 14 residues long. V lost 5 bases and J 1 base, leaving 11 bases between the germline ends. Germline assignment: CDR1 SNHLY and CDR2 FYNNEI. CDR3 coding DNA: TGTGCCAGCAGTCTTCCAGGACAGAACACTGAAGCTTTCTTT. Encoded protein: CASSLPGQNTEAFF. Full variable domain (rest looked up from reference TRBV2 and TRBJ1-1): EPEVTQTPSHQVTQMGQEVILRCVPISNHLYFYWYRQILGQKVEFLVSFYNNEISEKSEIFDDQFSVERPDGSNFTLKIRSTKLEDSAMYFCASSLPGQNTEAFFGQGTRLTVV.

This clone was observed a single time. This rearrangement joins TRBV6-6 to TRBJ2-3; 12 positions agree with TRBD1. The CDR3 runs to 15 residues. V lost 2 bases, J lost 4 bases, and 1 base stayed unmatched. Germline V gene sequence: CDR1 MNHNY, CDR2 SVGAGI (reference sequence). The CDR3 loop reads CASSYGTGGADTQYF. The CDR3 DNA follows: TGTGCCAGCAGTTACGGGACAGGGGGCGCAGATACGCAGTATTTT.

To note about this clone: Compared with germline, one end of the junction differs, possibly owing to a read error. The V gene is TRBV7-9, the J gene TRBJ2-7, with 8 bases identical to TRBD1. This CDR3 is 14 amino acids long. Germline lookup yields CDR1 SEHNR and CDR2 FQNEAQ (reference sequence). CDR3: CASSLQGASNEQYF. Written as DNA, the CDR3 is TGTGCCAGCAGCTTACAGGGGGCCTCCAACGAGCAGTACTTC.

The DNA for the CDR3 is TGTGCCAGCAGCCTAAGGAAGCGGGACACTGAAGCTTTCTTT. This sequence encodes CASSLRKRDTEAFF. This sequence joins TRBV4-2 and TRBJ1-1; no reliable D call. Germline loops: CDR1 LGHNA, CDR2 YNFKEQ. V lost 4 bases and J lost 3, with 12 bases in between. CDR3 length: 14 residues.

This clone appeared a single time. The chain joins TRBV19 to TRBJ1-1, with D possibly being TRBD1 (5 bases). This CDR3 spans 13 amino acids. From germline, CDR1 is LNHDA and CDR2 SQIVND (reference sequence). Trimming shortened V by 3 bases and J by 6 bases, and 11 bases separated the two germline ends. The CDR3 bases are TGTGCCAGTAGTATTAGTAGGGGCGCTGAAGCTTTCTTT. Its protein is CASSISRGAEAFF.

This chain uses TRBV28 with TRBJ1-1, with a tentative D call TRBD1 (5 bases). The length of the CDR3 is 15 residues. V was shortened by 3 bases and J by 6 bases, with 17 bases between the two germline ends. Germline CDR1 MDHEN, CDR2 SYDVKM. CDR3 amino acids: CASSFGGTGRAEAFF. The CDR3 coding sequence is TGTGCCAGCAGTTTCGGAGGGACCGGGAGGGCTGAAGCTTTCTTT.

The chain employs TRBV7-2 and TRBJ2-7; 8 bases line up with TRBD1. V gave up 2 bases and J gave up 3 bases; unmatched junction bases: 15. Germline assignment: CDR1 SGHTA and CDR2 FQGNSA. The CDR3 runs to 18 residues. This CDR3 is CASSLRAGGPRFNYEQYF. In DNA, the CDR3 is TGTGCCAGCAGCTTACGCGCAGGGGGCCCACGATTTAACTACGAGCAGTACTTC.

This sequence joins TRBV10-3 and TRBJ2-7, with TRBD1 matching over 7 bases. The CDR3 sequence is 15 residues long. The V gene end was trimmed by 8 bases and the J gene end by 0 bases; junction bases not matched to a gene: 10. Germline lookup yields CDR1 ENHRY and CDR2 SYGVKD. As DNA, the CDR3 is TGTGCCATCGCCGACAGGGTGGATGGCTCCTACGAGCAGTACTTC. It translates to CAIADRVDGSYEQYF.

The CDR3 protein is CASSTGTGGTEAFF. The CDR3 DNA reads as TGTGCCAGCAGTACCGGGACAGGGGGCACTGAAGCTTTCTTT. The chain combines TRBV6-6 with TRBJ1-1, with 11 bases that match TRBD1. The CDR3 consists of 14 residues. The V gene end was trimmed by 5 bases and the J gene end by 4 bases; junction bases not matched to a gene: 3. The V gene's germline CDR1 is MNHNY and CDR2 SVGAGI (reference sequence).

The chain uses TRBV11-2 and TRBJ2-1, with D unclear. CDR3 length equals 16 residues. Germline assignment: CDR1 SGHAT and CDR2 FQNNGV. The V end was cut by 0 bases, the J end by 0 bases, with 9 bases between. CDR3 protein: CASSLEPPSSYNEQFF. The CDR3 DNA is TGTGCCAGCAGCTTAGAGCCCCCTAGCTCCTACAATGAGCAGTTCTTC.

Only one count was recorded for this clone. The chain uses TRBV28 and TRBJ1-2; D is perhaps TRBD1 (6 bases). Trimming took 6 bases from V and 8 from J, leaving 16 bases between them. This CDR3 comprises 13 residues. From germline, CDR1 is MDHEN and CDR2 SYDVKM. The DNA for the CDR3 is TGTGCCAGCAGAGTCCGGGACAAGGAGGGCTACACCTTC. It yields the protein CASRVRDKEGYTF.

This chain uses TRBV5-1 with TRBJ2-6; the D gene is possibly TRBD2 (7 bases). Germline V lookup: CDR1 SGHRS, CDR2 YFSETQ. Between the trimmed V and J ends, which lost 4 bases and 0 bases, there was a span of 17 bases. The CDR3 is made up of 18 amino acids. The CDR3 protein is CASSRWEGRGSGANVLTF. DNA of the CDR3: TGCGCCAGCAGCCGTTGGGAGGGCAGGGGCTCTGGGGCCAACGTCCTGACTTTC. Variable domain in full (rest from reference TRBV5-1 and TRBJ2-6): KAGVTQTPRYLIKTRGQQVTLSCSPISGHRSVSWYQQTPGQGLQFLFEYFSETQRNKGNFPGRFSGRQFSNSRSEMNVSTLELGDSALYLCASSRWEGRGSGANVLTFGAGSRLTVL.

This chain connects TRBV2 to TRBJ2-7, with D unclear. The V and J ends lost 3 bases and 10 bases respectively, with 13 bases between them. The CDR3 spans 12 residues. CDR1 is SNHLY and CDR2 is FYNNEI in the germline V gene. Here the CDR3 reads CASSDSARSQYF. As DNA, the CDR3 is TGTGCCAGCAGTGACAGCGCCCGATCCCAGTACTTC.

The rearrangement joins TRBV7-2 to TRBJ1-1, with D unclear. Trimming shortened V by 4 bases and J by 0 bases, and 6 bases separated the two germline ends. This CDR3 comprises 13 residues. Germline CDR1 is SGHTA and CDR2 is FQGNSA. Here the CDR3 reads CASSSRVNTEAFF. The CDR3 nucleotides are TGTGCCAGCAGCTCCCGGGTGAACACTGAAGCTTTCTTT. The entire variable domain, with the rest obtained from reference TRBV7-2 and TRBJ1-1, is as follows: GAGVSQSPSNKVTEKGKDVELRCDPISGHTALYWYRQSLGQGLEFLIYFQGNSAPDKSGLPSDRFSAERTGGSVSTLTIQRTQQEDSAVYLCASSSRVNTEAFFGQGTRLTVV.

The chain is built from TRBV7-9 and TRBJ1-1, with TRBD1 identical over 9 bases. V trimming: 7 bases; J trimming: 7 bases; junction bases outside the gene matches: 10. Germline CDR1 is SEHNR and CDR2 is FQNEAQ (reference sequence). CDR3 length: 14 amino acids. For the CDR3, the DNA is TGTGCCAGCAATCAGGACAGGGGAGAGGGTGAAGCTTTCTTT. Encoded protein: CASNQDRGEGEAFF.

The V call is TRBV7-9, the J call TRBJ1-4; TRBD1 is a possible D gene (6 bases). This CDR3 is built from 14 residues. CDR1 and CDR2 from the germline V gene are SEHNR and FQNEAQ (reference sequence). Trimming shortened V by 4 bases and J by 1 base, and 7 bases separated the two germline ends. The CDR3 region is CASSSGQTNEKLFF. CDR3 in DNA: TGTGCCAGCAGCTCGGGACAAACTAATGAAAAACTGTTTTTT.

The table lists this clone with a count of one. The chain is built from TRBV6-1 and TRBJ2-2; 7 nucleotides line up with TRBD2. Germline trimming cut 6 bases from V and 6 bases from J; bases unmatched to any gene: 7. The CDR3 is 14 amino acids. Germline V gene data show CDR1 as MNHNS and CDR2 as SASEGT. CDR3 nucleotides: TGTGCCAGCAGAGAGCGGGGCCCTCCCGGGGAGCTGTTTTTT. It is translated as CASRERGPPGELFF.